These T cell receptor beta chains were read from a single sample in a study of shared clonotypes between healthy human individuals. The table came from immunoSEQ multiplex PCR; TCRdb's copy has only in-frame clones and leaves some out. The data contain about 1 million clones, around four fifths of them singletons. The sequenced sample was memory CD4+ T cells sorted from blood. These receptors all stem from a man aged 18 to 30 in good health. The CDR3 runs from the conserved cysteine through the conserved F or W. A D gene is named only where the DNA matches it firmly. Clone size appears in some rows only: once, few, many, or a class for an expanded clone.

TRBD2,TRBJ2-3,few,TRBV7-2,TGTGCCAGCAGCCTTCTAGCGGTAGGGACAGATACGCAGTATTTT,CASSLLAVGTDTQYF
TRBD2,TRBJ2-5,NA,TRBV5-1,TGCGCCAGCAGCTTGGAGGCGGGGGGCGGAGAGACCCAGTACTTC,CASSLEAGGGETQYF
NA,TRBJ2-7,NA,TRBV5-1,TGCGCCAGCAGCCTGCAGGGTCCTGGCTACGAGCAGTACTTC,CASSLQGPGYEQYF
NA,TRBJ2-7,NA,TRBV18,TGTGCCAGCTCACCACCGGCCAGGCCCTACGAGCAGTACTTC,CASSPPARPYEQYF
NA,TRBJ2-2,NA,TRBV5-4,TGTGCCAGCAGCTCAGACAGGGAGCTGTTTTTT,CASSSDRELFF
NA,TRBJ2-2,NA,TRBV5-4,TGTGCCAGCAGCTTGGTGGGGGCGGCGGGAACCGGGGAGCTGTTTTTT,CASSLVGAAGTGELFF
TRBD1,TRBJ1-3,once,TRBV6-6,TGTGCCAGCAGAACGACAGGGCTGAACTCTGGAAACACCATATATTTT,CASRTTGLNSGNTIYF
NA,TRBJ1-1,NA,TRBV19,TGTGCCAGTAGTATAGATCGGAGGGGATCTGAAGCTTTCTTT,CASSIDRRGSEAFF
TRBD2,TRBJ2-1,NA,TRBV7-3,TGTGCCAGCAGCTCCGCCGGGGGGGCGCTTTCCAATGAGCAGTTCTTC,CASSSAGGALSNEQFF
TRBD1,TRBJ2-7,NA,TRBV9,TGTGCCAGCAGCCCCTATGGACAGGGGACCACCTACGAGCAGTACTTC,CASSPYGQGTTYEQYF
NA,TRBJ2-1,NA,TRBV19,TGTGCCAGTAGTATAGGGATGAACAATGAGCAGTTCTTC,CASSIGMNNEQFF
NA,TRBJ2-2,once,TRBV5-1,TGCGCCAGCAGCCCGTCCACCATCAGAACGAACACCGGGGAGCTGTTTTTT,CASSPSTIRTNTGELFF
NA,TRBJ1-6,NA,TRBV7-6,TGTGCCAGCAGCTTAGGGGGGAGATCCTATAATTCACCCCTCCACTTT,CASSLGGRSYNSPLHF
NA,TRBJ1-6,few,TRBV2,TGTGCCAGCAACGGGGGCCGGGATAATTCACCCCTCCACTTT,CASNGGRDNSPLHF
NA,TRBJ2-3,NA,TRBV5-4,TGTGCCAGCAGCTTGGCGGCGGAGGGGGATACGCAGTATTTT,CASSLAAEGDTQYF
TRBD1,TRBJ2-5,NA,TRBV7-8,TGTGCCAGCAACTTAGGACAGGGGGAGACCCAGTACTTC,CASNLGQGETQYF
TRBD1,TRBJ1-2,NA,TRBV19,TGTGCCAGTAGTTCGTCAGGGGGCGGAAGTTATGGCTACACCTTC,CASSSSGGGSYGYTF
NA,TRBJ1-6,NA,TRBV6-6,TGTGCCAGCAGTTCGACGGACAGCTATAATTCACCCCTCCACTTT,CASSSTDSYNSPLHF